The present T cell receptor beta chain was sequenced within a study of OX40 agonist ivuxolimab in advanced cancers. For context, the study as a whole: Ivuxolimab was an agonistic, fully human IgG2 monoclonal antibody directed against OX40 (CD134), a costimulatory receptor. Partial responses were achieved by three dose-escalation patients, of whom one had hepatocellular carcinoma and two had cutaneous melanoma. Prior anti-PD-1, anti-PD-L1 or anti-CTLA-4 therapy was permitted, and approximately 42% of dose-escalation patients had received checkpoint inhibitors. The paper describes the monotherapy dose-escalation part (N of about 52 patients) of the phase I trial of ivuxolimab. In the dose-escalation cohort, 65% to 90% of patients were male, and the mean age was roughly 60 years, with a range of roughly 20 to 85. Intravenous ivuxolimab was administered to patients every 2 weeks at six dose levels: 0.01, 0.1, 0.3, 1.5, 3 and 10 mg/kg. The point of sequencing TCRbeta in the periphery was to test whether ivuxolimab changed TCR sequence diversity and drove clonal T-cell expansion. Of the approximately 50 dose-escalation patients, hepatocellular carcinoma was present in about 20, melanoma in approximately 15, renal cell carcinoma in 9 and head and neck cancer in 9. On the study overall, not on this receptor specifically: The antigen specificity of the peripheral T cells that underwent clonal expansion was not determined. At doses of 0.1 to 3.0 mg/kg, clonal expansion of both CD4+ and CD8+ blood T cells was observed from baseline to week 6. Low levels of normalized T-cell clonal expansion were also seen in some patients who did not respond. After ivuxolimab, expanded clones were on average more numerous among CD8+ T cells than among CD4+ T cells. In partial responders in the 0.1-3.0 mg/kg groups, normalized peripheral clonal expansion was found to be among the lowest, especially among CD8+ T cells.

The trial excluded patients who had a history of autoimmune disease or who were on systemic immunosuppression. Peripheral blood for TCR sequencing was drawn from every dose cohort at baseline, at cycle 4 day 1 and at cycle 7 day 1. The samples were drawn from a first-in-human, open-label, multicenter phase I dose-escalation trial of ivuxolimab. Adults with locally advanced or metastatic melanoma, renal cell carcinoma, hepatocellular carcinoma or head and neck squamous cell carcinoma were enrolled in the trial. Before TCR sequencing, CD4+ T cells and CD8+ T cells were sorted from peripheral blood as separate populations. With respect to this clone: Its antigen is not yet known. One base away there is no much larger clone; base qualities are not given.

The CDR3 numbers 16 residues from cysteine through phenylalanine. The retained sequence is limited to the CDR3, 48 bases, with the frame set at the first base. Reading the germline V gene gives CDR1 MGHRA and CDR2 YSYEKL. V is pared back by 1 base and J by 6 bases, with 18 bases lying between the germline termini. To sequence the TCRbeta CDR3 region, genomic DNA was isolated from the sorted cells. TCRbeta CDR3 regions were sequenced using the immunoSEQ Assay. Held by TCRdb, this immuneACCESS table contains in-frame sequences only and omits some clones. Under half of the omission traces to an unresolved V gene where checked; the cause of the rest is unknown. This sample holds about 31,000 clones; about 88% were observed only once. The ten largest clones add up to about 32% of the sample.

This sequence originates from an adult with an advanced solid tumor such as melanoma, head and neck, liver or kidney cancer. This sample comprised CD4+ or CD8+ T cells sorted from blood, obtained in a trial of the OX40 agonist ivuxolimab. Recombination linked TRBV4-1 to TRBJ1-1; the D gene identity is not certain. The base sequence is TGCGCCAGCAGCCAAGGGATAATGCCACCCTACGCTGAAGCTTTCTTT. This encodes CASSQGIMPPYAEAFF.